Listed below are T cell receptor beta chains from one sample, sequenced in a study of regulatory T cells in long-lasting Graves disease. TCRdb reprocessed the multiplex PCR reads via MiXCR and lists one record per CDR3 protein. This table has more than 350,000 distinct CDR3 sequences, 21% appearing once. The sequencing here drew on peripheral blood mononuclear cells (PBMCs), taken when the disease was refractory, from a patient treated with antithyroid drugs. Receptors were obtained from a female donor with Graves disease. Each CDR3 is given with its conserved first and last residue. Each record gives: V gene, CDR3 length, J gene, D gene, clone size, CDR3 DNA, CDR3 protein. The D gene is left open where the match is weak. Size is stated for part of the rows, as once, few or many counts, or as a class when the clone is expanded.

TRBV2	14	TRBJ2-2	TRBD1	many	TGTGCCAGCAGTGGGACAGGGGCGGCCGGGGAGCTGTTTTTT	CASSGTGAAGELFF
TRBV18	15	TRBJ1-2	-	-	TGTGCCAGCTCACCGGGCCTTACGTTAGGCTATGGCTACACCTTC	CASSPGLTLGYGYTF
TRBV6-9	15	TRBJ2-5	TRBD2	many	TGTGCCAGCAGTTACGATGGGAGGGCAGGAGAGACCCAGTACTTC	CASSYDGRAGETQYF
TRBV14	15	TRBJ1-4	-	few	TGTGCCAGCAGCCACCGGTGGCAGGGGAATGAAAAACTGTTTTTT	CASSHRWQGNEKLFF
TRBV28	18	TRBJ1-4	TRBD1	-	TGTGCCAGCAGCGTCGGCACAGGGGTCACGCAGAATGATGAAAAACTGTTTTTT	CASSVGTGVTQNDEKLFF
TRBV11-2	16	TRBJ2-7	TRBD2	many	TGTGCCAGCAGCGCGCCGGGAGGGATTACTAACGGCGAGCAGTACTTC	CASSAPGGITNGEQYF
TRBV28	14	TRBJ2-7	TRBD2	many	TGTGCCAGCAGGGATAGCGGGAGAGTCTACGAGCAGTACTTC	CASRDSGRVYEQYF
TRBV20-1	12	TRBJ2-7	-	few	TGCAGTGCCACTAGGTGGCAACTCGAGCAGTACTTC	CSATRWQLEQYF
TRBV20-1	14	TRBJ2-7	TRBD2	-	TGCAGTGCTAGAGCGGGACTAGCGGTCTACGAGCAGCACTTC	CSARAGLAVYEQHF
TRBV27	16	TRBJ2-3	TRBD1	-	TGTGCCAGCAGTCCACGCCCGGACAGGGGTACAGATACGCAGTATTTT	CASSPRPDRGTDTQYF
TRBV7-2	13	TRBJ1-2	TRBD1	many	TGTGCCAGCAGCCCGGGACAGGGAAATGGCTACACCTTC	CASSPGQGNGYTF
TRBV2	17	TRBJ1-5	-	-	TGTGCCAGCAGCTCCCTGGACAGCAGATATAGCAATCAGCCCCAGCATTTT	CASSSLDSRYSNQPQHF
TRBV5-6	13	TRBJ1-5	-	few	TGTGCCAGCAGCTCACGACGAAATCAGCCCCAGCATTTT	CASSSRRNQPQHF
TRBV7-3	14	TRBJ2-1	-	many	TGTGCCAGCAGCTTAGATCCTAGCTCCAATGAGCAGTTCTTC	CASSLDPSSNEQFF
TRBV30	11	TRBJ1-4	-	-	TGTGCCTGGAGTCGGAGTGAAAAACTGTTTTTT	CAWSRSEKLFF
TRBV7-2	15	TRBJ2-2	TRBD1	few	TGTGCCAGCAGCTTATGGGGACAGGGGCACGGGGAGCTGTTTTTT	CASSLWGQGHGELFF
TRBV3-1	16	TRBJ1-1	-	-	TGTGCCAGCAGCCAAGATCTAGGGGTCCGTGTCGCTGAAGCTTTCTTT	CASSQDLGVRVAEAFF
TRBV27	15	TRBJ2-7	TRBD2	few	TGTGCCAGCAGTCCTCTAGCGGGAGGCTCCCACGAGCAGTACTTC	CASSPLAGGSHEQYF
TRBV2	13	TRBJ2-2	-	many	TGTGCCAGCAGTGAAGCGTTCTGGGGGGAGCTGTTTTTT	CASSEAFWGELFF
TRBV7-9	13	TRBJ2-7	TRBD2	-	TGTGCCAGCAGCCGCGGGGGGCGCTACGAGCAGTACTTC	CASSRGGRYEQYF
TRBV28	14	TRBJ2-7	TRBD1	many	TGTGCCAGCAGTTTAAAGGGACAGATATACGAGCAGTACTTC	CASSLKGQIYEQYF
TRBV28	16	TRBJ2-7	-	many	TGTGCCAGCAGTTCCCCGGCGGGACCCGGGCTCTACGAGCAGTACTTC	CASSSPAGPGLYEQYF
TRBV20-1	14	TRBJ2-7	-	many	TGCAGTGCTAGAGACAGAAGGAGAGCCTACGAGCAGTACTTC	CSARDRRRAYEQYF
TRBV25-1	18	TRBJ2-1	TRBD1	-	TGTGCCAGCAGTGAATTTAACCCGACAGGGTCCCTCTACAATGAGCAGTTCTTC	CASSEFNPTGSLYNEQFF